This T cell receptor beta chain was sequenced during a study of cytomegalovirus exposure and HLA in healthy donors. Overall study context: Of more than 350 genotyped donors, 65% to 85% clustered with self-reported Caucasian donors. Whole-study findings and limits: Presence/absence analyses assumed roughly uniform sequencing depth across donors. As was reported, the classifier diagnosed cytomegalovirus status with high specificity and sensitivity. Earlier analysis looked at TCR beta V segments, and most were productive about 90% or about 30% of the time.

PCR primers comprised 60 Vbeta and 13 Jbeta primers. Here immunoSEQ multiplex PCR was the method, and the copy in TCRdb shows in-frame clones only, minus some. The sample has about 140,000 clones, about 82% seen once; the top ten hold less than 4%. Comment on this clone: Its antigen remains unknown.

V gave up 7 bases and J gave up 5 bases; unmatched junction bases: 17. Germline V gene data show CDR1 as MDHEN and CDR2 as SYDVKM. This CDR3 has 17 residues. The rearrangement joins TRBV28 to TRBJ2-1, with TRBD1 matching over 7 bases. The sequencing input was PBMCs. The sequence came from a male donor in good health and CMV-seronegative. The CDR3 bases are TGTGCCAGCACCCCTCTCGGGACAGACAATATTGACAATGAGCAGTTCTTC. This translates into CASTPLGTDNIDNEQFF.